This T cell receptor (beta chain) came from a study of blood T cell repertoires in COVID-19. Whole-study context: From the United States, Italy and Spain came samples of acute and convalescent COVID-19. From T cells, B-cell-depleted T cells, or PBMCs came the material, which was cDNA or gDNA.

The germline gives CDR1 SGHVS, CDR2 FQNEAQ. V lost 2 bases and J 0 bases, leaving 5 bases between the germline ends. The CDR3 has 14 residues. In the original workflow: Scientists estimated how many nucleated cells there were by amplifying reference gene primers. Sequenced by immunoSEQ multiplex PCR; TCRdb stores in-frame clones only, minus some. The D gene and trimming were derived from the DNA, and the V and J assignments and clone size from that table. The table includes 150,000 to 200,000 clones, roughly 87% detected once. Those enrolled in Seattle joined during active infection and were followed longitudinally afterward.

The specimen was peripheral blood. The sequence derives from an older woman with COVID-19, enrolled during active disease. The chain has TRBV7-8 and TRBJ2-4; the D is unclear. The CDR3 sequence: CASSLPLAKNIQYF. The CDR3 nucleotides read TGTGCCAGCAGCTTACCCCTAGCCAAAAACATTCAGTACTTC. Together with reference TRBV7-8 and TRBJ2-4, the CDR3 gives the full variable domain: GAGVSQSPRYKVAKRGQDVALRCDPISGHVSLFWYQQALGQGPEFLTYFQNEAQLDKSGLPSDRFFAERPEGSVSTLKIQRTQQEDSAVYLCASSLPLAKNIQYFGAGTRLSVL.